The TCR beta chain under discussion was sequenced for a study of blood T cell repertoires in COVID-19. TCRdb's table, derived via immunoSEQ multiplex PCR, lists solely in-frame clones and lacks some. This repertoire shows about 39,000 clones, approximately 94% found once; its top ten account for over 4%. The V end lost 2 bases, the J end lost 5 bases, and 18 bases lay between the germline ends. CDR3 length: 16 residues. Germline V gene data show CDR1 as SNHLY and CDR2 as FYNNEI. V and J are TRBV2 and TRBJ1-1, with D tentatively TRBD1 (5 bases). The source is a human donor with active COVID-19. The donor label of this sample is uncertain. The source material was peripheral blood. The chain's CDR3 is CASSERWGLGGTEAFF. The CDR3 coding sequence is TGTGCCAGCAGTGAAAGGTGGGGCTTGGGGGGGACTGAAGCTTTCTTT.